This note documents a single T cell receptor (beta chain) sequence. Treatment in this sample: around 19 received Ad26.COV2.S at low or high dose, single or two shots; five or six received placebo; per-sample allocation not given. Samples came from day 63 after the first vaccine or placebo injection. These data belong to a study of Ad26.COV2.S vaccination and SARS-CoV-2 variants. The method was immunoSEQ multiplex PCR; TCRdb's version includes in-frame clones alone and lacks a portion of them. The sample records some 500,000 clones, 89% being singletons. This CDR3 comprises 13 residues. V lost 6 bases and J lost 3, with 11 bases in between.

Material: peripheral blood, obtained in a trial of Ad26.COV2.S vaccine versus placebo. This clonotype was obtained from a person aged 18-60 years who received the Ad26.COV2.S COVID-19 vaccine or a placebo. This chain uses TRBV12-3 or TRBV12-4 with TRBJ2-5; possibly TRBD1 for D (7 bases). The CDR3 bases are TGTGCCAGCAGCCGGGGGACAGAAGAGACCCAGTACTTC. Translation: CASSRGTEETQYF.